Listed here are 25 T cell receptor beta chains from one sample, sequenced in a study of Ad26.COV2.S vaccination and SARS-CoV-2 variants. Assay: immunoSEQ multiplex PCR; the TCRdb copy retains only in-frame clones and omits some. The sample contains over 130,000 clones, 86% of which appear only once. This specimen was peripheral blood, taken after recovery from COVID-19. The receptor source for this set is a human donor who had recovered from COVID-19.

The J gene is TRBJ2-7, the V gene TRBV28, with D possibly being TRBD1 or TRBD2 (5 bases each). The CDR3 runs to 11 residues. V was pared by 8 bases and J by 4 bases, with 9 bases between. CDR1 is MDHEN, CDR2 SYDVKM, per germline. The CDR3 nucleotides are TGTGCCAGCGGGGGAAGGTACGAGCAGTACTTC. Translated: CASGGRYEQYF.

The V and J genes are TRBV4-1 and TRBJ2-1; tentative D call: TRBD1 (5 bases). CDR3 length equals 14 residues. CDR1 is MGHRA, CDR2 YSYEKL, per germline. With 0 bases removed from V and 10 bases from J, the gap between germline ends came to 13 bases. CDR3 region: CASSQEDRGREQFF. The CDR3 DNA reads TGCGCCAGCAGCCAAGAGGATAGGGGTCGGGAGCAGTTCTTC.

The rearrangement uses TRBV7-9 and TRBJ1-4; TRBD1 matches at 9 bases. This CDR3 contains 16 residues. V shed 4 bases and J 4 bases; nucleotides not matched to a gene: 7. Germline V lookup: CDR1 SEHNR, CDR2 FQNEAQ (reference sequence). The CDR3 nucleotides read TGTGCCAGCAGCTCCCGGGACAGGGATCGTAATGAAAAACTGTTTTTT. Protein sequence: CASSSRDRDRNEKLFF.

The chain employs TRBV7-9 and TRBJ1-2; 12 bases map to TRBD1. CDR3 length equals 14 residues. Germline CDR1 SEHNR, CDR2 FQNEAQ (reference sequence). Germline trimming cut 5 bases from V and 8 bases from J; bases unmatched to any gene: 6. CDR3 sequence: CASSPGQGALGYTF. As DNA, the CDR3 is TGTGCCAGCAGCCCGGGACAGGGGGCGCTGGGCTACACCTTC.

This clone occurred a few times. The rearrangement uses TRBV24-1 and TRBJ2-1; D gene uncertain. Trimming removed 3 bases at V and 0 bases at J, with 11 bases between. The CDR3 has 16 residues. Germline V lookup: CDR1 KGHDR, CDR2 SFDVKD. CDR3 residues: CATSDLGANSYNEQFF. The CDR3 DNA follows: TGTGCCACCAGTGATCTTGGCGCCAACTCCTACAATGAGCAGTTCTTC.

The chain has TRBV6-2 or TRBV6-3 and TRBJ2-7; D is unclear. The V gene lost 2 bases and the J gene lost 4 bases, with 9 bases spanning the gap. Germline V gives CDR1 MNHEY, CDR2 SVGEGT. The CDR3 is 13 residues long. CDR3 loop: CASSYEWRYEQYF. The CDR3, as DNA: TGTGCCAGCAGTTACGAGTGGCGGTACGAGCAGTACTTC.

This chain uses TRBV18 with TRBJ1-5; 7 bases map to TRBD1. Germline V lookup: CDR1 KGHSH, CDR2 LQKENI. The J segment lost 7 bases and the V segment lost 1 base, leaving 4 bases of the junction unmatched. The CDR3 length is 14 residues. CDR3 residues: CASSPQTGWQPQHF. CDR3 DNA sequence: TGTGCCAGCTCACCACAGACAGGGTGGCAGCCCCAGCATTTT.

V and J are TRBV14 and TRBJ2-3, with a tentative D call TRBD2 (5 bases). The CDR3 sequence is 15 residues long. Germline loops: CDR1 SGHDN, CDR2 FVKESK. The ends were cut back, 4 bases at V and 5 bases at J, with 16 bases in the middle. The CDR3 here is CASSPLLVSVDTQYF. The CDR3 DNA follows: TGTGCCAGCAGCCCATTACTAGTTTCGGTAGATACGCAGTATTTT.

The V gene is TRBV10-2, the J gene TRBJ2-1; a weak D match, TRBD1 (6 bases). The CDR3 runs to 13 residues. Between the trimmed V and J ends, which lost 6 bases and 7 bases, there was a span of 13 bases. Per germline, CDR1 WSHSY and CDR2 SAAADI. The CDR3 here is CASRPGVSNEQFF. CDR3 nucleotide sequence: TGCGCCAGCAGACCAGGGGTATCAAATGAGCAGTTCTTC.

This chain uses TRBV6-5 with TRBJ1-6; no clear D. V lost 2 bases and J lost 9, with 8 bases in between. CDR3 length: 13 amino acids. Germline values: CDR1 MNHEY, CDR2 SVGAGI. The CDR3, as DNA: TGTGCCAGCAGTTACGGTACGGGTTCACCCCTCCACTTT. This translates into CASSYGTGSPLHF.

The chain recombines TRBV6-5 with TRBJ1-1; D unresolved. The germline V gene encodes CDR1 MNHEY and CDR2 SVGAGI. The CDR3 extends over 13 amino acids. V was clipped by 5 bases and J by 1 base, with 8 bases between them. The CDR3 sequence is CASSPHGNTEAFF. The CDR3 coding sequence is TGTGCCAGCAGTCCCCACGGGAACACTGAAGCTTTCTTT.

This clone was found a few times. The CDR3 reads CASSDTHGYTF. CDR3 nucleotide sequence: TGTGCCAGCAGCGACACACATGGCTACACCTTC. The V call is TRBV5-4, the J call TRBJ1-2, with unresolved D. Deletions cut 4 bases from V and 6 bases from J, with 7 bases between. In germline, CDR1 is SGHNT, CDR2 YYREEE (reference sequence). The CDR3 covers 11 residues. Combining the CDR3 with reference TRBV5-4 and TRBJ1-2 gives the whole variable domain ETGVTQSPTHLIKTRGQQVTLRCSSQSGHNTVSWYQQALGQGPQFIFQYYREEENGRGNFPPRFSGLQFPNYSSELNVNALELDDSALYLCASSDTHGYTFGSGTRLTVV.

This sequence joins TRBV4-1 and TRBJ2-3; D uncertain. Per germline, CDR1 MGHRA and CDR2 YSYEKL. Trimming left V 3 bases short and J 2 bases short, with 15 bases between. This CDR3 spans 16 amino acids. As DNA, the CDR3 is TGCGCCAGCAGCCATGAAGACTTGCGACTCACAGATACGCAGTATTTT. This encodes CASSHEDLRLTDTQYF.

The rearrangement links TRBV28 to TRBJ2-1; D unclear. Trimming left V 8 bases short and J 4 bases short, with 15 bases between. CDR1 and CDR2 from the germline V gene are MDHEN and SYDVKM. The CDR3 spans 14 residues. The CDR3 DNA sequence: TGTGCCAGCGTATACGGCACTGGGTACAATGAGCAGTTCTTC. Translating it yields CASVYGTGYNEQFF.

This chain uses TRBV19 with TRBJ1-2, with D uncertain. Germline V gives CDR1 LNHDA, CDR2 SQIVND (reference sequence). Trimming took 3 bases from V and 4 from J, leaving 12 bases between them. The CDR3 consists of 14 residues. The CDR3 reads CASSIGVYSYGYTF. The CDR3 nucleotides are TGTGCCAGTAGTATCGGCGTCTATTCCTATGGCTACACCTTC.

The chain's CDR3 is CASSPNPPSNEQFF. CDR3 nucleotides: TGTGCCAGTAGTCCGAACCCCCCTAGCAATGAGCAGTTCTTC. This rearrangement joins TRBV19 to TRBJ2-1; D ambiguous. From germline, CDR1 is LNHDA and CDR2 SQIVND (reference sequence). With 5 bases removed from V and 6 bases from J, the gap between germline ends came to 14 bases. The length of the CDR3 is 14 residues.

The genes are TRBV28 and TRBJ2-7; no firm D call. This CDR3 region has 12 residues. Germline lookup yields CDR1 MDHEN and CDR2 SYDVKM. V was clipped by 8 bases and J by 2 bases, with 10 bases between them. The CDR3 is CASSPGPYEQYF. The CDR3 nucleotides are TGTGCCAGCTCCCCTGGGCCCTACGAGCAGTACTTC.

V is TRBV7-9 and J is TRBJ1-4; 9 nucleotides line up with TRBD1. CDR3 length equals 15 residues. Germline CDR1 reads SEHNR; CDR2 reads FQNEAQ (reference sequence). The J segment lost 6 bases and the V segment lost 5 bases, leaving 7 bases of the junction unmatched. CDR3 DNA: TGTGCCAGCAGCCCCGACAGGGGGAGTGATGAAAAACTGTTTTTT. Protein product: CASSPDRGSDEKLFF.

This clone was picked up one time. V and J are TRBV5-5 and TRBJ1-2; TRBD1 aligns across 7 bases. Germline values: CDR1 SGHKS, CDR2 YYEKEE (reference sequence). V shed 0 bases and J 5 bases; nucleotides not matched to a gene: 7. The CDR3 is 15 amino acids. CDR3 sequence reads: CASSLEGATGYGYTF. Here the CDR3 DNA reads TGTGCCAGCAGCTTGGAGGGGGCGACGGGGTATGGCTACACCTTC.

The gene calls are TRBV6-5 and TRBJ1-2, with D perhaps TRBD1 (5 bases). There are 13 residues in the CDR3. Germline values: CDR1 MNHEY, CDR2 SVGAGI. V lost 5 bases and J lost 3, with 10 bases in between. In DNA, the CDR3 is TGTGCCAGCAGTCCCAGGGCCGACTATGGCTACACCTTC. Translation: CASSPRADYGYTF.

The genes are TRBV5-1 and TRBJ2-3, with D tentatively TRBD1 (5 bases). This CDR3 is built from 14 residues. V was trimmed by 7 bases and J by 0 bases, leaving 12 bases between them. Per the germline V gene, CDR1 is SGHRS and CDR2 is YFSETQ. Written as DNA, the CDR3 is TGCGCCAGCTCCTCACAGGCTAGCACAGATACGCAGTATTTT. This gives the protein CASSSQASTDTQYF.

A few counts support this clone. The chain employs TRBV7-2 and TRBJ2-7; TRBD1 aligns across 10 bases. Trimming removed 3 bases from V and 2 bases from J; junction bases left unmatched: 1. Germline lookup yields CDR1 SGHTA and CDR2 FQGNSA. There are 14 residues in the CDR3. CDR3 DNA sequence: TGTGCCAGCAGCTTCGGGACAGGGGCCTACGAGCAGTACTTC. As protein: CASSFGTGAYEQYF. Supplemented by reference TRBV7-2 and TRBJ2-7, the full variable domain reads GAGVSQSPSNKVTEKGKDVELRCDPISGHTALYWYRQSLGQGLEFLIYFQGNSAPDKSGLPSDRFSAERTGGSVSTLTIQRTQQEDSAVYLCASSFGTGAYEQYFGPGTRLTVT.

This chain uses TRBV10-3 with TRBJ2-2, with D perhaps matching TRBD2 (5 bases). The CDR3 contains 18 residues. Trimming took off 10 bases at V and 6 bases at J, with 30 bases between the two ends. Germline V gene lookup returns CDR1 ENHRY and CDR2 SYGVKD. CDR3 coding DNA: TGTGCCACCCGCCCAAATAACGGAAGGAAAAGGAGGCCCGGGGAGCTGTTTTTT. Its protein product is CATRPNNGRKRRPGELFF.

This chain connects TRBV9 to TRBJ1-5; no reliable D call. The V gene lost 0 bases and the J gene lost 3 bases, with 10 bases spanning the gap. This CDR3 spans 15 amino acids. The germline CDR1 and CDR2 sequences are SGDLS and YYNGEE. This CDR3 is CASSVDGYSNQPQHF. The CDR3 coding sequence is TGTGCCAGCAGCGTAGATGGGTATTCCAATCAGCCCCAGCATTTT.

V gene TRBV10-3 combines with J gene TRBJ1-6; TRBD1 is a possible D gene (6 bases). V lost 2 bases and J 6 bases, leaving 11 bases between the germline ends. The CDR3 contains 15 residues. Germline V gives CDR1 ENHRY, CDR2 SYGVKD. CDR3 sequence: CAISEGGASNSPLHF. Here the CDR3 DNA reads TGTGCCATCAGTGAGGGGGGGGCGAGTAATTCACCCCTCCACTTT.